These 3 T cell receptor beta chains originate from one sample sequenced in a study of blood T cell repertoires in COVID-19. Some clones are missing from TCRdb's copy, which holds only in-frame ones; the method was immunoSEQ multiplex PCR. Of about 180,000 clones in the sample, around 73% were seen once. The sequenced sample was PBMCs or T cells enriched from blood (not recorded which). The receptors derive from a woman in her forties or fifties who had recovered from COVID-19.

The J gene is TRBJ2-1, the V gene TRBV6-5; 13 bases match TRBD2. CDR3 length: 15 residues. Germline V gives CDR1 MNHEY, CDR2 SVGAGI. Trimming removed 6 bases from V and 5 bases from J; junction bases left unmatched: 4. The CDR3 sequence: CASRPGLAGNNEQFF. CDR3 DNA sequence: TGTGCCAGCAGACCGGGACTAGCGGGAAACAATGAGCAGTTCTTC.

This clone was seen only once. The CDR3 sequence is CASSRDRVTDTQYF. As DNA, the CDR3 is TGTGCCAGCAGCCGGGACAGGGTCACAGATACGCAGTATTTT. V is TRBV6-5 and J is TRBJ2-3; 9 positions match TRBD1. V shed 6 bases, J shed 2 bases, and the junction held 3 bases outside the gene matches. The CDR3 is 14 amino acids. Germline CDR1 MNHEY, CDR2 SVGAGI.

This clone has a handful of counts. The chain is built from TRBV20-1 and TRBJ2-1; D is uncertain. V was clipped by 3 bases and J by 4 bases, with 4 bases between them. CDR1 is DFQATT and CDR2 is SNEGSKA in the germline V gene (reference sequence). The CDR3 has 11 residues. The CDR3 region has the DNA TGCAGTGCTAGCCAATACAATGAGCAGTTCTTC. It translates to CSASQYNEQFF.